This T cell receptor (beta chain) originates from a study of blood T cell repertoires in COVID-19. As for the study in general: Nucleic acid was either cDNA or gDNA, and it came from T cells, B-cell-depleted T cells, or PBMCs.

The CDR3 sequence is 12 residues long. V gave up 4 bases and J gave up 7 bases, with 8 bases separating them. CDR1 and CDR2 from the germline V gene are SGHTA and FQGNSA. Per the authors' pipeline: For nucleated cells, counts were estimated from reference gene primer amplification. Some clones are missing from TCRdb's copy, which holds only in-frame ones; the method was immunoSEQ multiplex PCR. Clonal size and the V and J genes are those of that table, whereas D and trimming came from the DNA. Here the sample spans roughly 300,000 clones, roughly 90% being singletons. The age range of participants was 18 to 89 years, with residence in more than 20 US areas. The recovered donors of Cohort 3 showed two negative PCRs, clearance, or symptom resolution.

The TCR was taken from a woman aged 30 to 39 who had recovered from COVID-19. The chain recombines TRBV7-2 with TRBJ2-1; no clear D. Material for sequencing was PBMCs or T cells enriched from blood (not recorded which). CDR3 DNA sequence: TGTGCCAGCAGCTCCTTCCAGAATGAGCAGTTCTTC. Protein: CASSSFQNEQFF.